This T cell receptor (beta chain) stems from a study of T-cell reconstitution after alpha-beta-depleted transplantation in children. This clonotype came up a few times. Unique molecular identifiers were incorporated into the prepared TCRbeta library. TCRdb re-derived calls from the PCR reads in MiXCR, one entry per CDR3 protein. The repertoire consists of 300,000 to 350,000 distinct CDR3 sequences, with about a sixth occurring once and the leading ten covering about 41%. Per germline, CDR1 MDHEN and CDR2 SYDVKM. The CDR3 loop spans 17 amino acids. J was trimmed by 7 bases and V by 5 bases; bases with no gene match: 12.

The chain recombines TRBV28 with TRBJ2-1; 12 nucleotides agree with TRBD2. The TCR sequence derives from a male patient aged 2-15 years who had a stem cell transplant for acute lymphoblastic leukemia, so the T cells may come from the graft donor. Sequenced here: PBMCs, mostly from graft donor cells, sampled 360 days after TCRalphabeta/CD19-depleted stem cell transplant. In DNA, the CDR3 is TGTGCCAGCAGTCCTGGGATGACTAGCGGGAGTAGAAATGAGCAGTTCTTC. Amino acid sequence: CASSPGMTSGSRNEQFF.